The present T cell receptor (beta chain) was sequenced within a study of shared clonotypes between healthy human individuals. Study-level results: Rarefaction revealed incomplete sorted-subset sequencing despite large depth. Non-shared clonotypes had lower generation probabilities than those shared by all four donors. Naive CD4 clonotype sharing across four donors was around 5%.

Only one count was recorded for this clone. The antigen is undetermined. Naive CD8 isolation took CD45RO-negative cells positively selected for CCR7 and excluded terminally differentiated effector memory CD45RA+ cells. Donors included only healthy HIV-negative adults lacking recent acute infections or vaccinations. Repertoires were generated with immunoSEQ multiplex PCR, while TCRdb's copy carries only in-frame clones and drops some. The table has over 2,000,000 clones, just over 90% seen once. Germline V gives CDR1 WSHSY, CDR2 SAAADI. The CDR3 sequence is 11 residues long. J was trimmed by 8 bases and V by 10 bases; bases with no gene match: 4.

V is TRBV10-2 and J is TRBJ2-2, with 7 positions matching TRBD1. This receptor was identified in a man younger than 30 in good health. Some clones in this sample may be carry-over from other donors' samples. Sequenced material: naive CD8+ T cells from PBMCs. The CDR3 DNA sequence: TGCGCCACTACAGGGGCGGGGGAGCTGTTTTTT. Protein: CATTGAGELFF.